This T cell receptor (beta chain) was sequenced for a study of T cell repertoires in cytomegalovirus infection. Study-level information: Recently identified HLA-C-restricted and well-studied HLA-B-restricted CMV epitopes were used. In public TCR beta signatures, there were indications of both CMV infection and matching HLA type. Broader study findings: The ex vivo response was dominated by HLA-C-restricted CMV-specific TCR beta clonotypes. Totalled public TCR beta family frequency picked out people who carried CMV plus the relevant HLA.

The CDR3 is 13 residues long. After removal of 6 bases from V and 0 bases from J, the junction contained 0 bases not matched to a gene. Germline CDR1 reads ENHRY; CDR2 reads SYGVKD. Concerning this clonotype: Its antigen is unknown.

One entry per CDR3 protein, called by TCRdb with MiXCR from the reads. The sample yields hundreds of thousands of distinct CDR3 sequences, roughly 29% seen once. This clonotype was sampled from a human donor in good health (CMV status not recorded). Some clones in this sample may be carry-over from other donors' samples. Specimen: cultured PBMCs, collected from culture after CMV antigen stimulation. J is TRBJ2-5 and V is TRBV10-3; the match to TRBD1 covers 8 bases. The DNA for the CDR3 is TGTGCCATCAGGGGACAGGACCAAGAGACCCAGTACTTC. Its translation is CAIRGQDQETQYF.